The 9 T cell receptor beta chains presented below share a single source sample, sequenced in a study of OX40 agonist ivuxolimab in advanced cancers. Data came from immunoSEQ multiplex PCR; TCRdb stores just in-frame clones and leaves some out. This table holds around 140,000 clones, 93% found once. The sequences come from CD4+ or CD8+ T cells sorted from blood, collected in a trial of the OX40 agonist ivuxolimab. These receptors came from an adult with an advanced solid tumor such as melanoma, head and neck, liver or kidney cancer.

Here the CDR3 reads CASSLALRGAGELFF. The CDR3 nucleotides read TGTGCCAGCAGCTTAGCCCTCCGTGGGGCCGGGGAGCTGTTTTTT. The chain combines TRBV7-2 with TRBJ2-2; D unclear. CDR1 and CDR2 from the germline V gene are SGHTA and FQGNSA. CDR3 length: 15 amino acids. V lost 0 bases, J lost 6 bases, and 11 bases lay in between.

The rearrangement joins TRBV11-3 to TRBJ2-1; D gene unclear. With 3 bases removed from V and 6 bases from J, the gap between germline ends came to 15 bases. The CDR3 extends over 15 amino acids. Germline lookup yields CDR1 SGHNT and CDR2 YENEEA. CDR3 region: CASSLNRRWGNEQFF. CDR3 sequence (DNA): TGTGCCAGCAGCTTGAACCGACGGTGGGGCAATGAGCAGTTCTTC.

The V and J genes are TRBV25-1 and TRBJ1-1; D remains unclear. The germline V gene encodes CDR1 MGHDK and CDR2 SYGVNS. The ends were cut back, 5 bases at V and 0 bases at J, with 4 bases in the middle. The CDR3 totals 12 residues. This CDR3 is CASSNMNTEAFF. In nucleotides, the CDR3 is TGTGCCAGCAGTAACATGAACACTGAAGCTTTCTTT.

This chain's CDR3 is CASSMGVRDYGYTF. CDR3 DNA sequence: TGTGCCAGTAGTATGGGGGTGCGAGACTATGGCTACACCTTC. The genes are TRBV19 and TRBJ1-2, with a tentative D call TRBD1 (5 bases). Germline V gene data show CDR1 as LNHDA and CDR2 as SQIVND (reference sequence). The CDR3 is 14 amino acids. V lost 3 bases to trimming and J lost 3 bases, with 11 bases between them.

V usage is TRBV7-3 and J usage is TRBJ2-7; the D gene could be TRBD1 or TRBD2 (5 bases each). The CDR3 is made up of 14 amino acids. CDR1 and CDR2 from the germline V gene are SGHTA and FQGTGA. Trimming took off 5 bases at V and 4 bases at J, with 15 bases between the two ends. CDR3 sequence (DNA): TGTGCCAGCAGCCCTCGGGGCTCCCTTTACGAGCAGTACTTC. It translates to CASSPRGSLYEQYF.

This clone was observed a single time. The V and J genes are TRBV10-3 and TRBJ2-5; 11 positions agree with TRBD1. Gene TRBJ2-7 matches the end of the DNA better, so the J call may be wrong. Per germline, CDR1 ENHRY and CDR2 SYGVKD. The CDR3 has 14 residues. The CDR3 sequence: CAISGDRGAHEQYF. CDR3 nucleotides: TGTGCCATCAGTGGGGACAGGGGGGCCCACGAGCAGTACTTC.

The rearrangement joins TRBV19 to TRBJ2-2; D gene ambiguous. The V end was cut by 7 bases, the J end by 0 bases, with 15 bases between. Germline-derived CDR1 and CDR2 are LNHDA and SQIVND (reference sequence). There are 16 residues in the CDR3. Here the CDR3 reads CASTILGRTNTGELFF. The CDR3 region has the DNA TGTGCCAGTACCATCCTGGGCAGAACGAACACCGGGGAGCTGTTTTTT.

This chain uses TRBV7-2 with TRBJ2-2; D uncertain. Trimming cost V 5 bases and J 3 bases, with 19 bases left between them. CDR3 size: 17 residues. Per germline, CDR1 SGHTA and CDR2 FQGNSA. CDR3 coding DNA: TGTGCCAGCAGCCCCCGGAGCGCCCCAACATACACCGGGGAGCTGTTTTTT. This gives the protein CASSPRSAPTYTGELFF.

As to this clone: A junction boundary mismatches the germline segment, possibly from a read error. DNA for the CDR3: TGTGCCATCAGTCTTGACAGGGACACTGAAGCTTTCTTT. Translated: CAISLDRDTEAFF. The chain uses TRBV6-5 and TRBJ1-1; 7 bases line up with TRBD1. Germline V gene sequence: CDR1 MNHEY, CDR2 SVGAGI. CDR3 length equals 13 residues.